The TCR beta chain under discussion was sequenced for a study of response to subunit inactivated influenza vaccine. The CDR3 is made up of 9 amino acids. The germline V gene has CDR1 SEHNR and CDR2 FQNEAQ (reference sequence). V shed 5 bases and J shed 16 bases, with 9 bases lying between them. Study-level findings and limits: The authors proposed limited new T cell recruitment per seasonal influenza vaccination.

MiXCR, run by TCRdb on the RT-PCR reads, gives a single entry per CDR3 protein. Among about 300,000 distinct CDR3 sequences listed, roughly 22% were seen once. As regards this clonotype: The target antigen is unknown.

The source material was PBMCs from blood, sampled less than 22 months after vaccination. The chain uses TRBV7-9 and TRBJ2-1; TRBD1 might be the D (5 bases). The origin of this receptor is a man aged 45 to 70 who received an inactivated influenza vaccine. Written as DNA, the CDR3 is TGTGCCAGCAGCACCCAGGGATTCTTC. This gives the protein CASSTQGFF. The full variable domain, completed using reference TRBV7-9 and TRBJ2-1, is DTGVSQNPRHKITKRGQNVTFRCDPISEHNRLYWYRQTLGQGPEFLTYFQNEAQLEKSRLLSDRFSAERPKGSFSTLEIQRTEQGDSAMYLCASSTQGFFGPGTRLTVL.